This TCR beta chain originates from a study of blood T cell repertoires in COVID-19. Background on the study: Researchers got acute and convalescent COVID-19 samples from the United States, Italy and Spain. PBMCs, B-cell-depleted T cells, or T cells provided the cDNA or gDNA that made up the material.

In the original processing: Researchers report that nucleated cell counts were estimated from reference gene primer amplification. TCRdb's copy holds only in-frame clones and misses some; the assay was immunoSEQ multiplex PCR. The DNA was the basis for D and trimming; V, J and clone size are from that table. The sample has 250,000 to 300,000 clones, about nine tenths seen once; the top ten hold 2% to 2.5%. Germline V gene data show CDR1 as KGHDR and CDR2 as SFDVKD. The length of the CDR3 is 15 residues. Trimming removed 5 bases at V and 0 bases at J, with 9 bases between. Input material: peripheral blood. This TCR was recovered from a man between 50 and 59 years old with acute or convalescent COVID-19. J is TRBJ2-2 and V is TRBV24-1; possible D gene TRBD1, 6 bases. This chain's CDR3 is CATSATGANTGELFF. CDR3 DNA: TGTGCCACCAGTGCGACAGGCGCGAACACCGGGGAGCTGTTTTTT.